This passage covers 12 T cell receptor beta chains from one sample sequenced in a study of blood T cell repertoires in COVID-19. Using immunoSEQ multiplex PCR, the repertoire was profiled, and TCRdb retains in-frame clones only, with some absent. The table records around 250,000 clones, 84% of them present only once. What was sequenced was peripheral blood. The receptors come from a woman aged 40-49 years who had recovered from COVID-19.

The V and J genes are TRBV5-4 and TRBJ2-7; D might be TRBD2 (5 bases). The CDR3 length is 15 residues. The V gene's germline CDR1 is SGHNT and CDR2 YYREEE (reference sequence). The V end lost 2 bases, the J end lost 6 bases, and 18 bases lay between the germline ends. CDR3 region: CASSFGGEIGREQYF. The CDR3 DNA is TGTGCCAGCAGCTTCGGTGGGGAGATCGGTCGCGAGCAGTACTTC.

The CDR3 DNA follows: TGCAGCGTTGTGGGATCGGGGGAGACCCAGTACTTC. Its translation: CSVVGSGETQYF. The chain carries TRBV29-1 and TRBJ2-5; D is possibly TRBD2 (5 bases). The germline V and J ends were trimmed by 4 bases and 5 bases, with 11 bases remaining between them. CDR1 is SQVTM and CDR2 is ANQGSEA in the germline V gene. The CDR3 is 12 amino acids.

The genes are TRBV3-1 (or the pseudogene TRBV3-2) and TRBJ2-5; possibly TRBD2 for D (5 bases). CDR3 length: 12 residues. The V gene's germline CDR1 is LGHDT and CDR2 YNNKEL (reference sequence). Trimming shortened V by 0 bases and J by 7 bases, and 6 bases separated the two germline ends. The CDR3 sequence: CASSQDEGTQYF. In DNA form, the CDR3 reads TGTGCCAGCAGCCAAGATGAGGGGACCCAGTACTTC.

This rearrangement joins TRBV2 to TRBJ2-3; TRBD2 aligns across 7 bases. The CDR3 length is 16 residues. Germline CDR1 reads SNHLY; CDR2 reads FYNNEI. The junction had 13 bases not matched to a gene; V was cut back by 5 bases and J by 5 bases. The CDR3 DNA sequence: TGTGCCAGCAGTCTGTGGCGGGGGAGAACGCAAGATACGCAGTATTTT. Residues: CASSLWRGRTQDTQYF.

The V call is TRBV5-1, the J call TRBJ2-2; tentative D call: TRBD2 (7 bases). CDR1 is SGHRS and CDR2 is YFSETQ in the germline V gene. There are 14 residues in the CDR3. Trimming cost V 4 bases and J 7 bases, with 14 bases left between them. DNA of the CDR3: TGCGCCAGCAGCCCTCGCGGGGGCGGCGGGGAGCTGTTTTTT. This encodes CASSPRGGGGELFF. Full variable domain (outside the CDR3, taken from reference TRBV5-1 and TRBJ2-2): KAGVTQTPRYLIKTRGQQVTLSCSPISGHRSVSWYQQTPGQGLQFLFEYFSETQRNKGNFPGRFSGRQFSNSRSEMNVSTLELGDSALYLCASSPRGGGGELFFGEGSRLTVL.

The chain carries TRBV2 and TRBJ1-2; no definite D call. Germline assignment: CDR1 SNHLY and CDR2 FYNNEI. The CDR3 extends over 13 amino acids. The V and J ends lost 8 bases and 8 bases respectively, with 18 bases between them. In DNA, the CDR3 is TGTGCCAGCGACCTAATTACAGATGGGGGCTACACCTTC. Residues: CASDLITDGGYTF.

Concerning this clone: This same CDR3 is encoded by further DNA sequences in the sample. This chain joins TRBV5-1 and TRBJ1-1; D might be TRBD1 (6 bases). Germline CDR1 and CDR2: SGHRS and YFSETQ. The V end was cut by 2 bases, the J end by 3 bases, with 11 bases between. The CDR3 totals 14 residues. In DNA form, the CDR3 reads TGCGCCAGCAGCTTACAGGGAAGGGACACTGAAGCTTTCTTT. It yields the protein CASSLQGRDTEAFF.

This rearrangement joins TRBV12-3 or TRBV12-4 to TRBJ1-4, with D possibly being TRBD1 (5 bases). This CDR3 contains 13 residues. The V end was cut by 3 bases, the J end by 8 bases, with 10 bases between. This chain's CDR3 is CASSFDSGEKLFF. In DNA form, the CDR3 reads TGTGCCAGCAGTTTCGACAGCGGGGAAAAACTGTTTTTT.

This rearrangement joins TRBV7-9 to TRBJ1-2, with no clear D. CDR1 is SEHNR and CDR2 is FQNEAQ in the germline V gene (reference sequence). Between the trimmed V and J ends, which lost 5 bases and 2 bases, there was a span of 9 bases. This CDR3 region has 13 residues. For the CDR3, the DNA is TGTGCCAGCAGCCGAACCGAGAACTATGGCTACACCTTC. This encodes CASSRTENYGYTF.

The chain has TRBV12-3 or TRBV12-4 and TRBJ2-7; D gene uncertain. This CDR3 spans 13 amino acids. Between the trimmed V and J ends, which lost 5 bases and 3 bases, there was a span of 11 bases. This chain's CDR3 is CASSRDTNYEQYF. CDR3 coding DNA: TGTGCCAGCAGTCGCGACACAAACTACGAGCAGTACTTC.

This clone was counted a few times. J is TRBJ2-7 and V is TRBV5-6; weak D call: TRBD1 (6 bases). Trimming pared 0 bases from V and 1 base from J, leaving 20 bases between. CDR3 size: 18 residues. Germline loops: CDR1 SGHDT, CDR2 YYEEEE. The CDR3 loop is CASSLVLTGPISSYEQYF. Here the CDR3 DNA reads TGTGCCAGCAGCTTGGTGCTTACAGGGCCTATCTCGTCCTACGAGCAGTACTTC.

The chain employs TRBV11-2 and TRBJ1-1; D is undetermined. This CDR3 is built from 13 residues. Germline loops: CDR1 SGHAT, CDR2 FQNNGV. The V end was cut by 3 bases, the J end by 1 base, with 6 bases between. The CDR3 spells CASSFQWNTEAFF. The CDR3 DNA is TGTGCCAGCAGCTTCCAGTGGAACACTGAAGCTTTCTTT.